A single sample is the source of the 4 T cell receptor beta chains below, sequenced in a study of cytomegalovirus exposure and HLA in healthy donors. Vbeta (60) and Jbeta (13) primers were used in the PCR. Sequenced by immunoSEQ multiplex PCR; TCRdb stores in-frame clones only, minus some. Of 150,000 to 200,000 clones in the sample, almost 80% were seen once. Sequencing was performed on PBMCs. The receptors were sampled from a woman aged 50 to 60 in good health and CMV-seronegative.

The rearrangement joins TRBV10-2 to TRBJ2-1; D might be TRBD2 (6 bases). This CDR3 region has 17 residues. Germline loops: CDR1 WSHSY, CDR2 SAAADI. V lost 3 bases to trimming and J lost 0 bases, with 15 bases between them. The CDR3 bases are TGCGCCAGCAGTGACCTCCCTGGGAGGAGCTCCTACAATGAGCAGTTCTTC. Translated: CASSDLPGRSSYNEQFF.

The rearrangement links TRBV7-2 to TRBJ1-6, with 7 bases lining up with TRBD1. This CDR3 has 16 residues. Germline V gives CDR1 SGHTA, CDR2 FQGNSA. The J segment lost 10 bases and the V segment lost 4 bases, leaving 13 bases of the junction unmatched. CDR3 in amino acids: CASSSDLTGLGSPLHF. The DNA of the CDR3 is TGTGCCAGCAGCTCGGACTTGACAGGGCTGGGGTCACCCCTCCACTTT.

The chain is built from TRBV5-1 and TRBJ1-1, with D tentatively TRBD1 (6 bases). The V gene lost 4 bases and the J gene lost 0 bases, with 13 bases spanning the gap. The CDR3 contains 15 residues. Germline V gives CDR1 SGHRS, CDR2 YFSETQ. CDR3 DNA: TGCGCCAGCAGCGCCGGACAGCTAATGAACACTGAAGCTTTCTTT. It is translated as CASSAGQLMNTEAFF.

The chain employs TRBV19 and TRBJ2-5; 9 positions match TRBD1. V lost 3 bases to trimming and J lost 5 bases; unmatched junction nucleotides: 10. The CDR3 extends over 16 amino acids. Germline CDR1 reads LNHDA; CDR2 reads SQIVND (reference sequence). The CDR3 protein is CASSIGDRVGTETQYF. In DNA form, the CDR3 reads TGTGCCAGTAGTATTGGGGACAGGGTCGGCACGGAGACCCAGTACTTC.